This entry features one TCR beta chain sequence. Its target is unknown. The data belong to a study of human T cells and chemical hapten exposure. Authors' data handling: Samples ranged from about 20,000 to 700,000 TCRs, with a median of roughly 95,000. Each CDR3 protein gets one entry after TCRdb re-called the 5' RACE reads with MiXCR. It is TCRdb's table, rather than the study itself, that gives the V and J calls and clone size. Of approximately 110,000 distinct CDR3 sequences in the sample, 15% to 20% were seen once. Findings and limits, study-wide: Counts of TCRs above 1 in 1000 frequency stayed unchanged with DPC sensitization.

Whole blood, unfractionated, served as the material for total RNA extraction. This receptor was taken from a human donor in good health.

Written as DNA, the CDR3 is TGTGCCAGCAGCCCCGGGACAGCTAATGAAAAACTGTTTTTT. The encoded protein is CASSPGTANEKLFF. The rearrangement joins TRBV12-3 or TRBV12-4 to TRBJ1-4, with 7 bases identical to TRBD1. The junction had 4 bases not matched to a gene; V was cut back by 6 bases and J by 3 bases. CDR3 length equals 14 residues.